A selection of T cell receptor beta chains follows, all from one sample in a study of vaccination and CD4 T cells after COVID-19. TCRdb analysed the PCR reads with MiXCR anew, one entry per CDR3 protein. This table has roughly 16,000 distinct CDR3 sequences, 40% to 55% appearing once. These receptors are not linked to any known antigen. What was sequenced was CD4+ T cells from blood, cultured in vitro. These receptors all come from a human donor who had recovered from COVID-19. CDR3s include the opening cysteine and the closing phenylalanine or tryptophan. The D gene is left open where the match is weak. The size field is filled for only some rows; it gives once, few, many or a size class.

TRBD1	TRBV11-3	TRBJ1-1	few	CASSARQGSEAFF	TGTGCCAGCAGCGCCCGACAGGGTTCTGAAGCTTTCTTT
TRBD1	TRBV6-1	TRBJ2-7	NA	CASSPGTGNTYEQYF	TGTGCCAGCAGTCCCGGGACAGGGAACACCTACGAGCAGTACTTC
NA	TRBV19	TRBJ1-4	NA	CASSPDSQPNEKLFF	TGTGCCAGTAGTCCAGACAGCCAACCTAATGAAAAACTGTTTTTT
NA	TRBV20-1	TRBJ2-7	NA	CSATFDAYEQYF	TGCAGTGCTACGTTCGATGCCTACGAGCAGTACTTC
NA	TRBV19	TRBJ1-2	NA	CASSKRQEGYTF	TGTGCCAGTAGTAAGAGACAGGAAGGCTACACCTTC
TRBD1	TRBV6-5	TRBJ1-2	few	CASSYFSTDQGAYGYTF	TGTGCCAGCAGTTATTTTTCTACCGATCAGGGGGCGTATGGCTACACCTTC
NA	TRBV7-2	TRBJ1-3	NA	CASSLEPRNTIYF	TGTGCCAGCAGCTTGGAACCTCGAAACACCATATATTTT
NA	TRBV15	TRBJ2-3	NA	CATSRAAEADTQYF	TGTGCCACCAGCAGAGCGGCGGAGGCAGATACGCAGTATTTT
NA	TRBV4-3	TRBJ1-3	NA	CASSPSSGGFSGNTIYF	TGCGCCAGCAGCCCCAGTAGCGGGGGCTTCTCTGGAAACACCATATATTTT
TRBD1	TRBV19	TRBJ1-5	NA	CASSKGQASGQPQHF	TGTGCCAGTAGTAAGGGACAGGCCTCCGGTCAGCCCCAGCATTTT
NA	TRBV7-9	TRBJ1-2	few	CASSVAGSYGYTF	TGTGCCAGCAGCGTAGCTGGGAGCTATGGCTACACCTTC
TRBD2	TRBV5-4	TRBJ2-2	NA	CASSLGGLPTGELFF	TGTGCCAGCAGTTTGGGAGGGCTACCCACCGGGGAGCTGTTTTTT
TRBD1	TRBV23-1	TRBJ1-1	few	CASSRTGTGGEAFF	TGCGCCAGCAGTAGAACCGGGACAGGGGGCGAAGCTTTCTTT
NA	TRBV7-2	TRBJ2-2	NA	CASSLDSGGGRGELFF	TGTGCCAGCAGCTTAGACTCCGGGGGAGGTCGCGGGGAGCTGTTTTTT
NA	TRBV7-6	TRBJ1-2	NA	CASSLVAGFFYGYTF	TGTGCCAGCAGCTTAGTAGCCGGCTTTTTCTATGGCTACACCTTC
NA	TRBV5-8	TRBJ1-6	NA	CASSLEGGINSPLHF	TGTGCCAGCAGCTTGGAGGGGGGAATCAATTCACCCCTCCACTTT
TRBD1	TRBV27	TRBJ1-1	NA	CASSPPAAGGGTEAFF	TGTGCCAGCAGTCCTCCCGCGGCAGGGGGCGGTACTGAAGCTTTCTTT
TRBD2	TRBV12-3/TRBV12-4	TRBJ2-5	NA	CASSFGVGLAGPGEETQYF	TGTGCCAGCAGTTTCGGGGTAGGGCTAGCGGGCCCGGGGGAGGAGACCCAGTACTTC
NA	TRBV30	TRBJ1-1	NA	CAWSSGRETAFF	TGTGCCTGGAGTTCGGGCAGGGAAACAGCTTTCTTT
NA	TRBV20-1	TRBJ1-5	NA	CSASWTGEPQHF	TGCAGTGCTTCCTGGACCGGGGAGCCCCAGCATTTT
NA	TRBV10-3	TRBJ1-5	few	CAISDGDQPQHF	TGTGCCATCAGTGACGGAGATCAGCCCCAGCATTTT
NA	TRBV5-3	TRBJ2-6	NA	CASSSTASGANVLTF	TGTGCCAGCAGCTCCACCGCCTCTGGGGCCAACGTCCTGACTTTC
NA	TRBV11-3	TRBJ2-3	NA	CASTKQGPAGDTQYF	TGTGCCAGCACTAAGCAAGGCCCCGCAGGAGATACGCAGTATTTT
TRBD1	TRBV2	TRBJ2-3	once	CASSGDRFTDTQYF	TGTGCCAGCAGTGGGGACAGATTCACAGATACGCAGTATTTT
NA	TRBV6-2/TRBV6-3	TRBJ2-3	NA	CASSSPRGPSTDTQYF	TGTGCCAGCAGTTCGCCCCGGGGACCTAGCACAGATACGCAGTATTTT
NA	TRBV12-3/TRBV12-4	TRBJ2-7	NA	CASSPPGQASSYKQYF	TGTGCCAGCAGTCCCCCCGGGCAGGCGAGCTCCTACAAGCAGTACTTC
NA	TRBV19	TRBJ1-2	few	CASSMGTLKNYGYTF	TGTGCCAGTAGTATGGGGACACTAAAGAACTATGGCTACACCTTC
NA	TRBV19	TRBJ1-5	few	CASSRETSPNQPQHF	TGTGCCAGTAGTAGGGAGACAAGTCCCAATCAGCCCCAGCATTTT
NA	TRBV23-1	TRBJ2-7	once	CASSQSWGPPYEQYF	TGCGCCAGCAGTCAATCTTGGGGACCGCCCTACGAGCAGTACTTC
NA	TRBV6-2/TRBV6-3	TRBJ1-6	NA	CASRTAGSYNSPLHF	TGTGCCAGCAGGACTGCGGGGTCCTATAATTCACCCCTCCACTTT
NA	TRBV18	TRBJ1-6	NA	CASSPSKGTHSPLHF	TGTGCCAGCTCACCAAGCAAGGGAACGCATTCACCCCTCCACTTT
NA	TRBV24-1	TRBJ2-1	NA	CATSDSTGIYNEQFF	TGTGCCACCAGTGATTCAACAGGGATCTACAATGAGCAGTTCTTC
TRBD1	TRBV20-1	TRBJ2-5	NA	CSAPPGTGGAEGTQYF	TGCAGTGCTCCCCCGGGAACAGGGGGCGCCGAGGGGACCCAGTACTTC
TRBD2	TRBV20-1	TRBJ2-3	few	CSARGGAPDTQYF	TGCAGTGCCCGCGGGGGGGCCCCAGATACGCAGTATTTT
NA	TRBV25-1	TRBJ1-3	few	CASSAGGLGNTIYF	TGTGCCAGCAGTGCCGGGGGATTGGGAAACACCATATATTTT
TRBD2	TRBV28	TRBJ2-1	NA	CASRGLAGVANEQFF	TGTGCCAGCAGGGGCCTAGCGGGAGTAGCAAATGAGCAGTTCTTC
NA	TRBV11-3	TRBJ2-3	NA	CASSHPWGSVSTDTQYF	TGTGCCAGCAGCCACCCGTGGGGGTCAGTGAGCACAGATACGCAGTATTTT
NA	TRBV6-1	TRBJ1-3	NA	CASSVETVNSGNTIYF	TGTGCCAGCAGTGTGGAGACGGTAAACTCTGGAAACACCATATATTTT
NA	TRBV6-1	TRBJ1-2	few	CASSPLADVYTF	TGTGCCAGCAGCCCCTTAGCGGACGTATACACCTTC
TRBD2	TRBV7-2	TRBJ2-2	few	CASSLRTSGRNTGELFF	TGTGCCAGCAGCCTACGGACTAGCGGAAGGAACACCGGGGAGCTGTTTTTT
TRBD2	TRBV6-2/TRBV6-3	TRBJ2-2	NA	CASSRNTGGATGELFF	TGTGCCAGCAGCCGGAACACGGGGGGGGCCACCGGGGAGCTGTTTTTT
NA	TRBV12-3/TRBV12-4	TRBJ1-2	NA	CASSPRQGTNYGYTF	TGTGCCAGCAGCCCTCGGCAGGGAACTAACTATGGCTACACCTTC
NA	TRBV7-2	TRBJ2-2	NA	CASSSSGGGELFF	TGTGCCAGCAGCTCCAGCGGTGGCGGGGAGCTGTTTTTT
NA	TRBV19	TRBJ1-1	NA	CATSTGPTEAFF	TGTGCCACCTCTACAGGGCCCACTGAAGCTTTCTTT
NA	TRBV9	TRBJ2-6	NA	CASSVALSGANVLTF	TGTGCCAGCAGCGTAGCCCTCTCTGGGGCCAACGTCCTGACTTTC
NA	TRBV12-5	TRBJ2-6	NA	CASGLEQGISGANVLTF	TGTGCTAGTGGTTTGGAACAGGGTATCTCTGGGGCCAACGTCCTGACTTTC